This record concerns one T cell receptor beta chain sequence. The source of the sample is a study of blood T cell repertoires in COVID-19. The overall study: Samples representing acute and convalescent COVID-19 were sourced from the United States, Italy and Spain. PBMCs, B-cell-depleted T cells, or T cells were the source of the cDNA or gDNA that made up the material.

In the original workflow: Nucleated cell number was recorded as an estimate derived from reference gene primer amplification. Produced via immunoSEQ multiplex PCR; TCRdb's table is partial and in-frame only. V, J and clone size reflect that table, while D and trimming were determined from the DNA. Among more than 110,000 clones listed, 85% to 90% were seen once. The TCR originated in a human donor in a cohort sampled during active COVID-19. The specimen sequenced was peripheral blood.

The CDR3 loop reads CASSRGIPNYGYTF. The CDR3 nucleotides read TGTGCCAGTTCAAGAGGGATACCTAACTATGGCTACACCTTC. The J gene is TRBJ1-2, the V gene TRBV28; D remains unclear. The CDR3 contains 14 residues. Trimming shortened V by 9 bases and J by 0 bases, and 14 bases separated the two germline ends. Germline CDR1 is MDHEN and CDR2 is SYDVKM.